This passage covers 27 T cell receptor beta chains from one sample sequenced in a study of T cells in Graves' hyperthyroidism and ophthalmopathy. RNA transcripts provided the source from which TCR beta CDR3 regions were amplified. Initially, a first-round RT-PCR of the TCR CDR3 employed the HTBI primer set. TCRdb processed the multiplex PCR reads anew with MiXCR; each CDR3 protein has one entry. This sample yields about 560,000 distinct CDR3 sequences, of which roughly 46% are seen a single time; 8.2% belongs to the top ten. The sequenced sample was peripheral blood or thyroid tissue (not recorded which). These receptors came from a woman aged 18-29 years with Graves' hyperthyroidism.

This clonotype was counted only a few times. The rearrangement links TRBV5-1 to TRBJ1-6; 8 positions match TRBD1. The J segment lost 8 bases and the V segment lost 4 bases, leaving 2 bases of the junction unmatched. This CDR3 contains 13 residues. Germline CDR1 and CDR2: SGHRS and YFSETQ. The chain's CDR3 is CASSDRGDSPLHF. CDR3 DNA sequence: TGCGCCAGCAGCGACAGGGGTGATTCACCCCTCCACTTT.

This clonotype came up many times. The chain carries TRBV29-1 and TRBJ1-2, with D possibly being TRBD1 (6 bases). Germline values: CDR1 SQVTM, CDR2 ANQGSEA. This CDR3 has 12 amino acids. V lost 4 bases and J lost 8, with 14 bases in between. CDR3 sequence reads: CSVATGTGGYTF. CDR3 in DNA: TGCAGCGTTGCAACAGGGACGGGCGGCTACACCTTC.

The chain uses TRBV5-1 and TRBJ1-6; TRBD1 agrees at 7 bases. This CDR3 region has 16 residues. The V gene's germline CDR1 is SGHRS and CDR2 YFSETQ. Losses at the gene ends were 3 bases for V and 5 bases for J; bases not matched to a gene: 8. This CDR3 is CASSSTGAKDNSPLHF. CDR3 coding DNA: TGCGCCAGCAGCTCTACAGGGGCCAAGGATAATTCACCCCTCCACTTT.

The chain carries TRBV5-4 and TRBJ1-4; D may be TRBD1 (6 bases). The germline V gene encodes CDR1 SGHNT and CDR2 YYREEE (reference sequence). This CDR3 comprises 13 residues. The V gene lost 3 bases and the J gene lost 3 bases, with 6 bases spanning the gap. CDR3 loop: CASSWTANEKLFF. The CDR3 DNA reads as TGTGCCAGCAGCTGGACAGCTAATGAAAAACTGTTTTTT.

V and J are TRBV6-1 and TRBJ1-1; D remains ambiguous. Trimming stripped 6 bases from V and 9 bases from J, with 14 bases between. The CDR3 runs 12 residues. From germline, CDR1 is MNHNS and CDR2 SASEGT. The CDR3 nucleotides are TGTGCCAGCAGCTTGGGTTCAGATAAAGCTTTCTTT. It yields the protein CASSLGSDKAFF.

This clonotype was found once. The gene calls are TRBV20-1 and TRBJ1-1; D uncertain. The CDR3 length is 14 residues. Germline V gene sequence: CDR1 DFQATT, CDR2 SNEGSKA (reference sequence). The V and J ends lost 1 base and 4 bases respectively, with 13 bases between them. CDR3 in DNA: TGCAGTGCTAGAGGAGAGGCGGGAGGCACTGAAGCTTTCTTT. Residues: CSARGEAGGTEAFF.

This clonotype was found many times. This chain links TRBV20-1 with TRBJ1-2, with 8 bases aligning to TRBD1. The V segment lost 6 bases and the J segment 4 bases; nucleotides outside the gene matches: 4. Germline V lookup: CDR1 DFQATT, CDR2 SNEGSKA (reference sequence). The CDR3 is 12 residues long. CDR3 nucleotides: TGCAGTGCCCTGGGACAGGTCTATGGCTACACCTTC. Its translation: CSALGQVYGYTF.

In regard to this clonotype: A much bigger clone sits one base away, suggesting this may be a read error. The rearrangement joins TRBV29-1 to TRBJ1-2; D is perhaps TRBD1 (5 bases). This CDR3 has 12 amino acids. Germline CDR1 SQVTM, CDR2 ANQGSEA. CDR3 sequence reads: CSVEGGPYGYIF. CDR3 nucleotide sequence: TGCAGCGTTGAAGGGGGCCCCTATGGCTACATCTTC.

The CDR3 sequence: CASSASRGLSYEQYF. CDR3 in DNA: TGTGCCAGCAGCGCCAGCAGGGGGTTATCCTACGAGCAGTACTTC. The chain joins TRBV13 to TRBJ2-7; 7 positions agree with TRBD1. The V gene end was trimmed by 5 bases and the J gene end by 1 base; junction bases not matched to a gene: 8. The CDR3 is 15 residues long. Germline values: CDR1 PRHDT, CDR2 FYEKMQ (reference sequence). Together with reference TRBV13 and TRBJ2-7, the CDR3 gives the full variable domain: AAGVIQSPRHLIKEKRETATLKCYPIPRHDTVYWYQQGPGQDPQFLISFYEKMQSDKGSIPDRFSAQQFSDYHSELNMSSLELGDSALYFCASSASRGLSYEQYFGPGTRLTVT.

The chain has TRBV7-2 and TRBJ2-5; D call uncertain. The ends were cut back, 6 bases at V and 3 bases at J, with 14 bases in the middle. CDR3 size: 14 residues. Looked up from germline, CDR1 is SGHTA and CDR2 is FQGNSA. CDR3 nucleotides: TGTGCCAGCAGTTACTCCCCTCTAGAAGAGACCCAGTACTTC. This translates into CASSYSPLEETQYF.

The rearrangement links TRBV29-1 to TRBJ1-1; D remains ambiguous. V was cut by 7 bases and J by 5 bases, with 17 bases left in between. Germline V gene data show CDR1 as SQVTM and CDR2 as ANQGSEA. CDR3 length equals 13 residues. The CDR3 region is CSAKSGKATEAFF. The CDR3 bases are TGCAGCGCTAAATCCGGGAAGGCAACTGAAGCTTTCTTT.

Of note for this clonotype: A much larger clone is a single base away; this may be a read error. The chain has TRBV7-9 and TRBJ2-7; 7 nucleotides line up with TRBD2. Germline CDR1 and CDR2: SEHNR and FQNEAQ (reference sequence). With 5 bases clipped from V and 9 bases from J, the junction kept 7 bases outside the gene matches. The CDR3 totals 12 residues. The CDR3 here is CASSDSGAVQYF. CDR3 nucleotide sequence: TGTGCCAGCAGCGACAGCGGGGCGGTGCAGTACTTC. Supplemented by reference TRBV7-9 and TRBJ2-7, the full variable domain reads DTGVSQNPRHKITKRGQNVTFRCDPISEHNRLYWYRQTLGQGPEFLTYFQNEAQLEKSRLLSDRFSAERPKGSFSTLEIQRTEQGDSAMYLCASSDSGAVQYFGPGTRLTVT.

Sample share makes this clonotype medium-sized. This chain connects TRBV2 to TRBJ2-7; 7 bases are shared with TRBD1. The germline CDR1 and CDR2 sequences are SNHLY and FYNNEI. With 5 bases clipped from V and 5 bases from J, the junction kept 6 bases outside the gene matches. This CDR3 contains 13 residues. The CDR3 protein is CASSRDRRDEQYF. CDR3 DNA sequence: TGTGCCAGCAGTCGGGACAGACGCGACGAGCAGTACTTC.

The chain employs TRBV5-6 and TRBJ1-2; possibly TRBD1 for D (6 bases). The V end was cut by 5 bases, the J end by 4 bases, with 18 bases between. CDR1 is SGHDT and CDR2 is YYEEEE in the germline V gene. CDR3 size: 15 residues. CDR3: CASRYRGDIPYGYTF. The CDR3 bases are TGTGCCAGCAGATACCGTGGGGACATTCCCTATGGCTACACCTTC. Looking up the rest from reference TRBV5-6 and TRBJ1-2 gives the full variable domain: DAGVTQSPTHLIKTRGQQVTLRCSPKSGHDTVSWYQQALGQGPQFIFQYYEEEERQRGNFPDRFSGHQFPNYSSELNVNALLLGDSALYLCASRYRGDIPYGYTFGSGTRLTVV.

CDR3 sequence reads: CASVEDPVNYGYTF. The CDR3 nucleotides are TGTGCCAGCGTTGAGGATCCGGTTAACTATGGCTACACCTTC. The chain joins TRBV25-1 to TRBJ1-2; D is unclear. V was shortened by 8 bases and J by 1 base, with 14 bases between the two germline ends. The V gene's germline CDR1 is MGHDK and CDR2 SYGVNS. The CDR3 is 14 amino acids.

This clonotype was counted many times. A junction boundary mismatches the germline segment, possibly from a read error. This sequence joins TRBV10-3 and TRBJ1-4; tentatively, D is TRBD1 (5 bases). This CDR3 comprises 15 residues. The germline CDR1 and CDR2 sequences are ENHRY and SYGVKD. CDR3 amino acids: CAISESVSGREKLFF. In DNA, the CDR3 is TGTGCCATCAGCGAGTCGGTGTCAGGGCGTGAAAAACTGTTTTTT.

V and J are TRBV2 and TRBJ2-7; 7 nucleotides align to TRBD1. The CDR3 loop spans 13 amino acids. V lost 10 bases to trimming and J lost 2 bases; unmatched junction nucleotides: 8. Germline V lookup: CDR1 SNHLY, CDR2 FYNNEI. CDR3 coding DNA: TGTGCCAACAAAGGGACAGTGGCCTACGAGCAGTACTTC. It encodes CANKGTVAYEQYF.

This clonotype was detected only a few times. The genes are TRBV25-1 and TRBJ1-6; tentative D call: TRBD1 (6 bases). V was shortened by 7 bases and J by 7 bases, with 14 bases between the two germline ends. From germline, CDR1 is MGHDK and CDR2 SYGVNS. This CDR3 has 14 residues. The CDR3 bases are TGTGCCAGCACGATGGGGGCGCAGAATTCACCCCTCCACTTT. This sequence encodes CASTMGAQNSPLHF. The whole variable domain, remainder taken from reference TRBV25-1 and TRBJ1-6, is EADIYQTPRYLVIGTGKKITLECSQTMGHDKMYWYQQDPGMELHLIHYSYGVNSTEKGDLSSESTVSRIRTEHFPLTLESARPSHTSQYLCASTMGAQNSPLHFGNGTRLTVT.

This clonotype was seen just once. The CDR3 sequence: CSGRGLVYGYTF. DNA of the CDR3: TGCAGCGGCCGGGGGCTCGTCTATGGCTACACCTTC. This chain joins TRBV29-1 and TRBJ1-2, with D possibly being TRBD1 (6 bases). The CDR3 consists of 12 residues. Per the germline V gene, CDR1 is SQVTM and CDR2 is ANQGSEA. Trimming cost V 7 bases and J 4 bases, with 13 bases left between them.

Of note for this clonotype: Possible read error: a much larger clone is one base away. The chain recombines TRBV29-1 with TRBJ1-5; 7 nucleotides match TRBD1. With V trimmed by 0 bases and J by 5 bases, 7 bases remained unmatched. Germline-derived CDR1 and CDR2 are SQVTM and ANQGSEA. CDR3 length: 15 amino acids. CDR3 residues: CSVEDAGQPDQPQHF. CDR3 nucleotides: TGCAGCGTTGAAGATGCGGGACAGCCAGATCAGCCCCAGCATTTT.

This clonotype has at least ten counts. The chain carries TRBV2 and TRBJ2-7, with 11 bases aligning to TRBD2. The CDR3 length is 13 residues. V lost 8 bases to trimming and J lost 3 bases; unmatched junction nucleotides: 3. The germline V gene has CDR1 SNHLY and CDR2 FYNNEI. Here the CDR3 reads CASGGLAGYEQYF. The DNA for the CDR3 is TGTGCCAGCGGAGGACTAGCGGGCTACGAGCAGTACTTC.

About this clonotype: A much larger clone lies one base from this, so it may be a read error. CDR3 DNA: TGTGCCAGCAGCTTCGGCACGGATGGCTACACCTTC. Translation: CASSFGTDGYTF. The V and J genes are TRBV5-1 and TRBJ1-2, with D uncertain. Germline CDR1 SGHRS, CDR2 YFSETQ. The CDR3 has 12 residues.

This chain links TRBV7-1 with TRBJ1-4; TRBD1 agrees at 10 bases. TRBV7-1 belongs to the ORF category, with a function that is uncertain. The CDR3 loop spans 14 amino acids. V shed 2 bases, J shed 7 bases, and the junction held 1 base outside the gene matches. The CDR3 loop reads CASSSRQGAEKLFF. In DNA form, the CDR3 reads TGTGCCAGCAGCTCACGACAGGGGGCTGAAAAACTGTTTTTT.

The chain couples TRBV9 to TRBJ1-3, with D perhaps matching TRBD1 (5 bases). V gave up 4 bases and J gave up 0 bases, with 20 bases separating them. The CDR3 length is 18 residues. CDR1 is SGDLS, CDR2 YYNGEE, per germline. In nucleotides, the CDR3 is TGTGCCAGCAGCCCTACGGGACCCAGGGCCAGCTCTGGAAACACCATATATTTT. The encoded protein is CASSPTGPRASSGNTIYF.

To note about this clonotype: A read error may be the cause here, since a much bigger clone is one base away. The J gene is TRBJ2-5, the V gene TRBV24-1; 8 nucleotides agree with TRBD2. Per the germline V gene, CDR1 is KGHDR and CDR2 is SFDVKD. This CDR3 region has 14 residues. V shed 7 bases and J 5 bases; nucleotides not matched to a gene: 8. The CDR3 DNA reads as TGTGCCACCAGCGGGGGGGGAGGCTTGGAGACCCAGTACTTC. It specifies CATSGGGGLETQYF.

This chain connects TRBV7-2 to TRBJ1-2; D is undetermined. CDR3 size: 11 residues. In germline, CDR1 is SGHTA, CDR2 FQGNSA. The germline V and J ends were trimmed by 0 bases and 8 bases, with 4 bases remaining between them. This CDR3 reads CASSLAWGYTF. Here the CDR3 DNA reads TGTGCCAGCAGCTTAGCTTGGGGCTACACCTTC.

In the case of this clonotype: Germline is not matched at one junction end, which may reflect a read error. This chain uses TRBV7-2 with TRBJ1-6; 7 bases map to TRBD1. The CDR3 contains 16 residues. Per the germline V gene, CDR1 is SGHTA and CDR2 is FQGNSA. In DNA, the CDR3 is TGCGCCAGCAGCCAAGAAATAGACAGGGTTCAGTCACCCCTCCACTTT. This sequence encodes CASSQEIDRVQSPLHF. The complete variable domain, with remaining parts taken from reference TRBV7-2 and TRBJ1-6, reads GAGVSQSPSNKVTEKGKDVELRCDPISGHTALYWYRQSLGQGLEFLIYFQGNSAPDKSGLPSDRFSAERTGGSVSTLTIQRTQQEDSAVYLCASSQEIDRVQSPLHFGNGTRLTVT.